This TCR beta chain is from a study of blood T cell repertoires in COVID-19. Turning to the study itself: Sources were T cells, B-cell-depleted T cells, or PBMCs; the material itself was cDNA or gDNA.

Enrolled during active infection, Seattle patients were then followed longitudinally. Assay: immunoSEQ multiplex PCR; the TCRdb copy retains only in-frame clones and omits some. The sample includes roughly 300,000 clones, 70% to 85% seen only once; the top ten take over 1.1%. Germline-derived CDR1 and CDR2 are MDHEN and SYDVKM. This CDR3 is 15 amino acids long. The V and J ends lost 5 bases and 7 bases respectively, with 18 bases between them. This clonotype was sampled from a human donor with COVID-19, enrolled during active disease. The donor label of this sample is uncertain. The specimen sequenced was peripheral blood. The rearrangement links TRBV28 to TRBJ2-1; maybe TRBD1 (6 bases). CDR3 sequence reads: CASSILGQTLNEQFF. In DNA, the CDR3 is TGTGCCAGCAGTATCTTGGGACAAACCCTTAATGAGCAGTTCTTC.